The T cell receptor (beta chain) under discussion was sequenced for a study of T cells in Graves' hyperthyroidism and ophthalmopathy. Study in general: Peripheral blood draws took place at initial diagnosis, ahead of any treatment.

It was RNA transcripts that yielded the amplified TCR beta CDR3 regions. Initially, a first-round RT-PCR of the TCR CDR3 employed the HTBI primer set. One entry per CDR3 protein, called by TCRdb with MiXCR from the multiplex PCR reads. Of 300,000 to 350,000 distinct CDR3 sequences listed, 16% are singletons. General observations from the study: Most clonotypes expanded in the thyroid (above 0.001) were also present in blood.

Trimming at V came to 5 bases and at J to 6 bases, leaving 7 bases not matched to a gene. The CDR3 loop spans 14 amino acids. This clonotype appeared many times. What it recognizes is unknown. Hyperthyroidism of Graves' type that showed no ophthalmopathy progression within 18 months was stable. Newly diagnosed hyperthyroidism, duration under 2 months, in patients aged 18 to 65. The genes are TRBV12-3 or TRBV12-4 and TRBJ2-3, with TRBD2 identical over 8 bases. Sequenced sample: blood. This sequence was found in a man under 40 with Graves' hyperthyroidism. CDR3: CASSAQRESDTQYF. As DNA, the CDR3 is TGTGCCAGCAGTGCGCAGCGGGAGTCGGATACGCAGTATTTT.